Below are 15 T cell receptor beta chains sequenced from a single sample in a study of T cells expressing NK-cell markers (dated by TCRdb to the early 2020s). Library generation was performed with 5' RACE. Sequenced on an Illumina HiSeq 2000. One entry per CDR3 protein sequence results from the TCRdb reprocessing of the reads, with DNA left out. This sample's listing comprises about 260,000 distinct CDR3 sequences. The ten most abundant clones make up 3.5% to 5% of the sample. The specimen sequenced was blood T cells: a sorted CD56 or NKG2C T cell subset, CD4+ or CD8+ T cells, or bulk PBMC T cells (not recorded which). These receptors were obtained from a woman aged 18 to 69 in good health.

This chain connects TRBV7-2 to TRBJ2-1; TCRdb's D gene call, TRBD1, goes unchecked for lack of DNA. The CDR3 runs to 14 residues. CDR1 and CDR2 (germline): SGHTA, FQGNSA. Here the CDR3 reads CASRVGQNYNEQFF.

The V call is TRBV14, the J call TRBJ1-1. The germline gives CDR1 SGHDN, CDR2 FVKESK. The CDR3 sequence is 12 residues long. This CDR3 reads CASSHLASGAFF. The variable domain in full, with the rest retrieved from reference TRBV14 and TRBJ1-1, is EAGVTQFPSHSVIEKGQTVTLRCDPISGHDNLYWYRRVMGKEIKFLLHFVKESKQDESGMPNNRFLAERTGGTYSTLKVQPAELEDSGVYFCASSHLASGAFFGQGTRLTVV.

V usage is TRBV5-1 and J usage is TRBJ2-2; TCRdb picks TRBD1, but there is no DNA to check that call. In germline, CDR1 is SGHRS, CDR2 YFSETQ. This CDR3 contains 15 residues. CDR3 region: CASSPGQSYTGELFF.

The chain employs TRBV7-9 and TRBJ1-1. Germline V lookup: CDR1 SEHNR, CDR2 FQNEAQ (reference sequence). The CDR3 spans 14 residues. CDR3 amino acids: CASSLSTGGTEAFF.

The chain couples TRBV18 to TRBJ2-7; the TCRdb D gene call, TRBD1, has no DNA to confirm it. CDR1 is KGHSH and CDR2 is LQKENI in the germline V gene. This CDR3 has 12 amino acids. The chain's CDR3 is CASSRGQGEQYF.

This chain's CDR3 is CASILRGNTEAFF. The chain joins TRBV7-2 to TRBJ1-1; TCRdb's D call of TRBD1 is untestable without DNA. From germline, CDR1 is SGHTA and CDR2 FQGNSA. There are 13 residues in the CDR3. The full variable domain, rest sourced from reference TRBV7-2 and TRBJ1-1, is GAGVSQSPSNKVTEKGKDVELRCDPISGHTALYWYRQSLGQGLEFLIYFQGNSAPDKSGLPSDRFSAERTGGSVSTLTIQRTQQEDSAVYLCASILRGNTEAFFGQGTRLTVV.

The chain carries TRBV24-1 and TRBJ2-3; TCRdb picks TRBD2, but there is no DNA to check that call. CDR3 length equals 16 residues. Germline assignment: CDR1 KGHDR and CDR2 SFDVKD. The CDR3 spells CATSDSVRGRADTQYF.

V gene TRBV6-2 or TRBV6-3 combines with J gene TRBJ2-4. This CDR3 comprises 14 residues. The germline CDR1 and CDR2 sequences are MNHEY and SVGEGT. The CDR3 loop is CASKTEDRKNIQYF.

This chain links TRBV3-1 with TRBJ2-7; with no DNA, the TCRdb D assignment of TRBD1 cannot be verified. Germline CDR1 reads LGHDT; CDR2 reads YNNKEL (reference sequence). This CDR3 region has 14 residues. CDR3 loop: CASSLGQKNYEQYF.

The chain employs TRBV18 and TRBJ1-1; checking the TCRdb D call of TRBD1 is not possible without DNA. From germline, CDR1 is KGHSH and CDR2 LQKENI. This CDR3 is built from 11 residues. CDR3: CASSPGTEAFF.

The rearrangement joins TRBV5-6 to TRBJ2-5; TCRdb designates TRBD1, a call that cannot be tested without DNA. The germline V gene encodes CDR1 SGHDT and CDR2 YYEEEE. The CDR3 is made up of 14 amino acids. The CDR3 sequence is CASSLGDRVETQYF.

V gene TRBV2 combines with J gene TRBJ2-2. CDR1 is SNHLY, CDR2 FYNNEI, per germline. The CDR3 sequence is 13 residues long. The chain's CDR3 is CASRSENTGELFF.

The chain joins TRBV28 to TRBJ2-4. CDR1 is MDHEN, CDR2 SYDVKM, per germline. CDR3 length: 11 residues. CDR3 protein: CAITTGNIQYF.

This rearrangement joins TRBV6-1 to TRBJ1-1; the TCRdb call, TRBD1, lacks DNA for checking. The length of the CDR3 is 16 residues. Germline CDR1 is MNHNS and CDR2 is SASEGT. Here the CDR3 reads CASSRQGSDLNTEAFF.

V usage is TRBV20-1 and J usage is TRBJ1-2. Germline-derived CDR1 and CDR2 are DFQATT and SNEGSKA (reference sequence). The CDR3 sequence is 13 residues long. CDR3 sequence: CSARLREERGYTF.